This TCR beta chain was recovered during a study of T cell responses to AZD1222 COVID-19 vaccine. Profiling relied on immunoSEQ multiplex PCR, and the TCRdb table lists in-frame clones only, not all of them. The sample holds 95,000 to 150,000 clones, 75% to 90% seen once. A word on this clone: Its antigen remains unidentified.

Germline loops: CDR1 SGHTA, CDR2 FQGNSA. Trimming took 1 base from V and 9 from J, leaving 10 bases between them. The CDR3 has 13 amino acids. General observations from the study: When two AZD1222 doses had been given, Spike-specific TCR breadth and depth rose. Baseline serostatus was positive in only five to seven AZD1222 recipients. Unmutated variant regions are reportedly targeted by nearly half of spike-specific TCRs. Donors were chiefly white British, with a greater number of females, and clonal diversity was perhaps underestimated.

The V call is TRBV7-2, the J call TRBJ2-4; a weak D match, TRBD1 (6 bases). This clonotype originated in an adult in good health. Sequenced material: peripheral blood, taken on day 0 of AZD1222 vaccination. The CDR3 loop is CASSLDRAGIQYF. CDR3 bases: TGTGCCAGCAGCTTAGACAGGGCAGGCATTCAGTACTTC.